Each of the 22 T cell receptor beta chains below was sequenced from the same sample in a study of glioma-infiltrating T cells after dendritic cell vaccination. Generated by immunoSEQ multiplex PCR, the TCRdb table keeps only in-frame clones and is missing some. Among 30,000 to 40,000 clones listed, roughly 79% were seen once. This specimen consisted of blood, obtained before dendritic cell vaccination. Receptors were obtained from a human donor with glioblastoma.

This chain joins TRBV6-6 and TRBJ1-2; D is unclear. V lost 8 bases and J lost 5, with 12 bases in between. Looked up from germline, CDR1 is MNHNY and CDR2 is SVGAGI (reference sequence). CDR3 size: 12 residues. DNA of the CDR3: TGTGCCAGCTCACGGTCGGGTTATGGCTACACCTTC. Translation: CASSRSGYGYTF.

The rearrangement links TRBV7-5 to TRBJ2-3; no DNA check was done on the table's D call, TRBD1. TRBV7-5 represents a pseudogene. This CDR3 has 18 residues. This chain's CDR3 is CARSLAWRTGSGTDTQYF. In DNA form, the CDR3 reads TGTGCCAGAAGCTTAGCTTGGCGGACAGGGTCTGGGACAGATACGCAGTATTTT.

The chain recombines TRBV30 with TRBJ2-5; 7 bases map to TRBD1. Germline V gene data show CDR1 as GTSNPN and CDR2 as SVGIG (reference sequence). The V and J ends lost 0 bases and 5 bases, in that order; junction bases with no gene match: 3. The CDR3 loop spans 13 amino acids. The CDR3 loop reads CAWSVGRGETQYF. The CDR3 coding sequence is TGTGCCTGGAGTGTCGGCAGGGGGGAGACCCAGTACTTC.

This clone was seen once. A junction boundary mismatches the germline segment, possibly from a read error. At the DNA level, this CDR3 is encoded by other sequences in the same sample as well. The chain is built from TRBV4-1 and TRBJ1-6, with a weak D call TRBD1 (6 bases). The CDR3 spans 18 residues. Germline-derived CDR1 and CDR2 are MGHRA and YSYEKL. The CDR3 reads CASSQAVRRGTPYSPLHF. As DNA, the CDR3 is TGCGCCAGCAGCCAAGCAGTGCGTCGAGGGACACCATATTCCCCCCTCCACTTT.

V gene TRBV28 combines with J gene TRBJ2-1; 7 nucleotides align to TRBD1. Germline CDR1 is MDHEN and CDR2 is SYDVKM. The CDR3 length is 18 residues. The trim removed 2 bases at V and 0 bases at J, leaving 10 bases unmatched. CDR3 protein: CASSLNWVGTVSYNEQFF. The CDR3 DNA follows: TGTGCCAGCAGTTTAAATTGGGTCGGGACAGTCTCCTACAATGAGCAGTTCTTC.

The sample holds a few counts of this clone. The V call is TRBV10-3, the J call TRBJ2-2; maybe TRBD1 (6 bases). V lost 6 bases, J lost 5 bases, and 10 bases lay in between. The CDR3 consists of 13 residues. CDR1 and CDR2 (germline): ENHRY, SYGVKD. The CDR3 here is CAIRDSLTGELFF. CDR3 coding DNA: TGTGCCATCAGGGACAGTCTTACCGGGGAGCTGTTTTTT.

The chain carries TRBV7-2 and TRBJ1-2, with D possibly matching TRBD1 (6 bases). CDR1 and CDR2 (germline): SGHTA, FQGNSA. The CDR3 length is 15 residues. V dropped 7 bases and J dropped 4 bases, with 19 bases sitting between them. CDR3 protein: CASNPLGGASYGYTF. Written as DNA, the CDR3 is TGTGCCAGCAATCCCCTCGGGGGGGCTAGCTATGGCTACACCTTC.

The chain combines TRBV28 with TRBJ2-7; 7 positions agree with TRBD1. Looked up from germline, CDR1 is MDHEN and CDR2 is SYDVKM. The junction had 14 bases not matched to a gene; V was cut back by 6 bases and J by 6 bases. CDR3 length equals 15 residues. The CDR3 sequence is CASSGGLRGQGEQYF. The CDR3 coding sequence is TGTGCCAGCAGCGGTGGGTTAAGGGGGCAGGGCGAGCAGTACTTC.

The rearrangement links TRBV5-6 to TRBJ2-7; 7 bases align to TRBD1. The germline V gene has CDR1 SGHDT and CDR2 YYEEEE. This CDR3 spans 16 amino acids. V gave up 1 base and J gave up 3 bases; unmatched junction bases: 10. The CDR3 bases are TGTGCCAGCAGCTTGTATGGGTCAGGGGGTCTCTACGAGCAGTACTTC. It codes for CASSLYGSGGLYEQYF.

This clone was seen only once. V gene TRBV5-1 combines with J gene TRBJ2-1; perhaps TRBD2 as D (5 bases). CDR3 length: 15 residues. Trimming took off 4 bases at V and 0 bases at J, with 11 bases between the two ends. Per germline, CDR1 SGHRS and CDR2 YFSETQ. This chain's CDR3 is CASSVDGGSYNEQFF. CDR3 coding DNA: TGCGCCAGCAGCGTGGACGGAGGCTCCTACAATGAGCAGTTCTTC.

J is TRBJ1-5 and V is TRBV15, with 9 bases identical to TRBD1. Germline CDR1 is LNHNV and CDR2 is YYDKDF (reference sequence). V was pared by 9 bases and J by 2 bases, with 5 bases of the junction left unmatched. The CDR3 is made up of 14 amino acids. CDR3 protein: CATRGQGGNQPQHF. In nucleotides, the CDR3 is TGTGCCACGAGGGGACAGGGAGGCAATCAGCCCCAGCATTTT.

This clone came up a few times. The chain recombines TRBV28 with TRBJ2-1; 7 bases agree with TRBD2. The CDR3 has 11 residues. The germline V gene encodes CDR1 MDHEN and CDR2 SYDVKM. After removal of 8 bases from V and 9 bases from J, the junction contained 4 bases not matched to a gene. The CDR3 DNA reads as TGTGCCAGCGCAGGGACTATTGAGCAGTTCTTC. Its protein product is CASAGTIEQFF.

The chain employs TRBV11-3 and TRBJ2-5, with 10 bases matching TRBD1. Germline V lookup: CDR1 SGHNT, CDR2 YENEEA. V shed 2 bases, J shed 0 bases, and the junction held 6 bases outside the gene matches. The CDR3 loop spans 17 amino acids. CDR3: CASSLLGQGLYQETQYF. In DNA, the CDR3 is TGTGCCAGCAGCTTATTGGGACAGGGGTTGTACCAAGAGACCCAGTACTTC.

The chain joins TRBV4-1 to TRBJ1-1; D gene uncertain. V lost 3 bases to trimming and J lost 0 bases, with 8 bases between them. This CDR3 contains 14 residues. CDR1 MGHRA and CDR2 YSYEKL come from the germline V gene. The CDR3 coding sequence is TGCGCCAGCAGCCATCAGGTTCTGAACACTGAAGCTTTCTTT. It is translated as CASSHQVLNTEAFF.

CDR3 protein: CASTLGASGGETQYF. For the CDR3, the DNA is TGTGCCAGCACCCTCGGGGCTAGCGGGGGAGAGACCCAGTACTTC. The gene calls are TRBV6-5 and TRBJ2-5, with 10 bases identical to TRBD2. The V and J ends lost 7 bases and 4 bases, in that order; junction bases with no gene match: 9. Germline loops: CDR1 MNHEY, CDR2 SVGAGI. This CDR3 comprises 15 residues.

The chain joins TRBV30 to TRBJ1-2; unclear D gene. CDR3 length: 13 amino acids. Germline V gives CDR1 GTSNPN, CDR2 SVGIG (reference sequence). V lost 4 bases, J lost 3 bases, and 12 bases lay in between. In DNA form, the CDR3 reads TGTGCCTGGAATTATGGGCTTTACTATGGCTACACCTTC. This gives the protein CAWNYGLYYGYTF.

This chain uses TRBV13 with TRBJ1-5; D gene ambiguous. Germline values: CDR1 PRHDT, CDR2 FYEKMQ (reference sequence). This CDR3 is built from 14 residues. V shed 0 bases and J shed 4 bases, with 7 bases lying between them. The DNA of the CDR3 is TGTGCCAGCAGCTTAGGTTCAGGAAATCAGCCCCAGCATTTT. Amino acid sequence: CASSLGSGNQPQHF.

The chain joins TRBV6-5 to TRBJ1-5; perhaps TRBD1 as D (5 bases). CDR1 is MNHEY, CDR2 SVGAGI, per germline. The CDR3 loop spans 14 amino acids. Trimming shortened V by 5 bases and J by 2 bases, and 10 bases separated the two germline ends. CDR3 in amino acids: CASSQGGGNQPQHF. Here the CDR3 DNA reads TGTGCCAGCAGTCAGGGAGGCGGCAATCAGCCCCAGCATTTT.

This sequence joins TRBV9 and TRBJ1-2; 9 bases agree with TRBD1. CDR3 size: 20 residues. Germline assignment: CDR1 SGDLS and CDR2 YYNGEE. V shed 3 bases, J shed 1 base, and the junction held 19 bases outside the gene matches. The CDR3 DNA reads TGTGCCAGCAGCGGAAACACCGGGAAGACAGGGGGATTACTTAACTATGGCTACACCTTC. Its protein product is CASSGNTGKTGGLLNYGYTF.

This chain links TRBV6-5 with TRBJ1-1; D may be TRBD1 (5 bases). The CDR3 consists of 15 residues. Per the germline V gene, CDR1 is MNHEY and CDR2 is SVGAGI. V gave up 3 bases and J gave up 1 base, with 12 bases separating them. This CDR3 is CASSYSGLPNTEAFF. The CDR3 coding sequence is TGTGCCAGCAGTTATTCGGGACTCCCGAACACTGAAGCTTTCTTT.

The chain couples TRBV6-5 to TRBJ1-1; D call uncertain. The CDR3 is made up of 14 amino acids. In germline, CDR1 is MNHEY, CDR2 SVGAGI. Between the trimmed V and J ends, which lost 6 bases and 0 bases, there was a span of 11 bases. CDR3 amino acids: CASRSWELNTEAFF. CDR3 DNA sequence: TGTGCCAGCAGGAGCTGGGAGTTGAACACTGAAGCTTTCTTT.

The chain has TRBV6-6 and TRBJ2-2; 9 bases align to TRBD1. Germline loops: CDR1 MNHNY, CDR2 SVGAGI (reference sequence). The CDR3 length is 16 residues. The V and J ends lost 0 bases and 7 bases, in that order; junction bases with no gene match: 6. The CDR3 sequence: CASSYSGTGLDGELFF. Written as DNA, the CDR3 is TGTGCCAGCAGTTACTCAGGGACAGGGTTAGACGGGGAGCTGTTTTTT.